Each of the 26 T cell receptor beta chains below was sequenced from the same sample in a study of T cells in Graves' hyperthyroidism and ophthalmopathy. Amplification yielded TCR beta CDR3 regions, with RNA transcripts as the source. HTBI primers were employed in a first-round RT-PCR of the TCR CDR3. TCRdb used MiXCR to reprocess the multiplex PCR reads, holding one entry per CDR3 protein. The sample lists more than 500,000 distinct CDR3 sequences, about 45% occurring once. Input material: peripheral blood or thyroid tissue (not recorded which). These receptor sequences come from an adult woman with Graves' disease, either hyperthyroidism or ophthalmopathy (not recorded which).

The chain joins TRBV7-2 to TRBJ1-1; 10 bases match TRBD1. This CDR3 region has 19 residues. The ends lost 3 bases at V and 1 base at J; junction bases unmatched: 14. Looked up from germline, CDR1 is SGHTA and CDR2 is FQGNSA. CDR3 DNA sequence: TGTGCCAGCAGCTTCCTCCCGGGACAGGGGATCGCTCCGAACACTGAAGCTTTCTTT. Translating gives CASSFLPGQGIAPNTEAFF.

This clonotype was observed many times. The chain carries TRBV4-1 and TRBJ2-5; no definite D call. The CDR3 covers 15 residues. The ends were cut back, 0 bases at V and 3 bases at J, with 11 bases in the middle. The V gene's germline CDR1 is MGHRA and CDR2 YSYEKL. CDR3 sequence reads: CASSQEDRREETQYF. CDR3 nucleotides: TGCGCCAGCAGCCAAGAGGACCGCCGGGAAGAGACCCAGTACTTC.

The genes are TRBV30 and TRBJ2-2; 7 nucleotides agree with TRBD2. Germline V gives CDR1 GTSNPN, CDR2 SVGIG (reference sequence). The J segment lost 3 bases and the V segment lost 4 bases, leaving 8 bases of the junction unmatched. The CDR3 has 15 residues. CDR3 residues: CAWIGAGRDTGELFF. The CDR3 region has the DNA TGTGCCTGGATTGGGGCAGGGAGGGACACCGGGGAGCTGTTTTTT.

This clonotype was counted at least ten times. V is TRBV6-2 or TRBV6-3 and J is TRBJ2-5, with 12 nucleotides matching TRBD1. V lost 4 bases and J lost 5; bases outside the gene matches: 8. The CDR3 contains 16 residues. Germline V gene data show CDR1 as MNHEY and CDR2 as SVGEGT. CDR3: CASSSWDRGPEETQYF. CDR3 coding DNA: TGTGCCAGCAGTTCATGGGACAGGGGGCCGGAGGAGACCCAGTACTTC.

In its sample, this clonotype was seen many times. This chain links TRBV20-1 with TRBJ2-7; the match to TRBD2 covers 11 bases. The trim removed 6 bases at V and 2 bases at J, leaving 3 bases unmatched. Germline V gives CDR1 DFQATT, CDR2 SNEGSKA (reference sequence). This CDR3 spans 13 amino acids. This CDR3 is CSARGLAAYEQYF. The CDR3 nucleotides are TGCAGTGCAAGGGGACTAGCGGCCTACGAGCAGTACTTC.

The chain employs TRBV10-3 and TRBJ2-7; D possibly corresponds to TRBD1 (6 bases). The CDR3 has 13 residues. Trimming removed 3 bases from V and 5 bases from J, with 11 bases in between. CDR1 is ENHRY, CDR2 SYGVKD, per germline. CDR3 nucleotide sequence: TGTGCCATCAGTGATGGGGGCAGCGACGAGCAGTACTTC. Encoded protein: CAISDGGSDEQYF.

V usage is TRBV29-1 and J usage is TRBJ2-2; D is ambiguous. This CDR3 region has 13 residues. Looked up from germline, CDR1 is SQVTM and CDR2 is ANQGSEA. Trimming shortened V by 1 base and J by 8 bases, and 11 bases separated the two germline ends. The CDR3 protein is CSVEVYGGGELFF. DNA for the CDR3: TGCAGCGTTGAAGTCTACGGTGGTGGGGAGCTGTTTTTT.

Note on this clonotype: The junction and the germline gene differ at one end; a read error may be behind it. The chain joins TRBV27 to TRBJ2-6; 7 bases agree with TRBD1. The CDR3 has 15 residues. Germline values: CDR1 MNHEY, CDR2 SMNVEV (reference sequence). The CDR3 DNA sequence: TGTGCCAGCAGTCCGTTTTCGGCAGGGGGCAACGTCCTGACTTTC. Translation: CASSPFSAGGNVLTF.

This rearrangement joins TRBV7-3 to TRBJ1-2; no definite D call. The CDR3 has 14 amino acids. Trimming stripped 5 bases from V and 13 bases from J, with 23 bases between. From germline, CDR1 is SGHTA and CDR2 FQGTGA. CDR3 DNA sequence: TGTGCCAGCAGCGAGGCGGGTGAAGGGCAGGCTATCACCTTC. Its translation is CASSEAGEGQAITF. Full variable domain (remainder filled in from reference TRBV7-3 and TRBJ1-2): GAGVSQTPSNKVTEKGKYVELRCDPISGHTALYWYRQSLGQGPEFLIYFQGTGAADDSGLPNDRFFAVRPEGSVSTLKIQRTERGDSAVYLCASSEAGEGQAITFGSGTRLTVV.

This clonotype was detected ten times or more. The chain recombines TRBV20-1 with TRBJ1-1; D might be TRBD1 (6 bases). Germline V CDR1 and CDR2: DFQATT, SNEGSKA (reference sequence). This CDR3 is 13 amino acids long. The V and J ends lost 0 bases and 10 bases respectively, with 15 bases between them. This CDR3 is CSARDAAEGVAFF. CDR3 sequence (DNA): TGCAGTGCTAGAGATGCGGCAGAGGGGGTAGCTTTCTTT.

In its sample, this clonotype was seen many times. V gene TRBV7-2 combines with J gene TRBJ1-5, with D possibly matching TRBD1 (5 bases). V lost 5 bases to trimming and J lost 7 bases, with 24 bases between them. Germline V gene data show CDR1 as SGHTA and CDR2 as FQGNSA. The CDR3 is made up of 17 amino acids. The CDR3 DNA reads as TGTGCCAGCAGCCCTTCGCGACGAGGGAGTAACAGGCAGCCCCAGCATTTT. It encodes CASSPSRRGSNRQPQHF.

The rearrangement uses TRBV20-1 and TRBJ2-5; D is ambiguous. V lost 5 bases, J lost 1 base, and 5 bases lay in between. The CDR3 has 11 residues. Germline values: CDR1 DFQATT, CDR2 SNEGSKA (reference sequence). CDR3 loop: CSAETQETQYF. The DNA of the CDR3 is TGCAGTGCTGAGACCCAAGAGACCCAGTACTTC.

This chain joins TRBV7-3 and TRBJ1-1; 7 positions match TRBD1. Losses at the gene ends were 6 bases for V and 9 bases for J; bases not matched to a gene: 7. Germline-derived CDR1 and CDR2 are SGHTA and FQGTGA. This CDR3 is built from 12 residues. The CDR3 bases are TGTGCCAGCAGTCCTGACAGGGCAAAAGCTTTCTTT. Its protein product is CASSPDRAKAFF.

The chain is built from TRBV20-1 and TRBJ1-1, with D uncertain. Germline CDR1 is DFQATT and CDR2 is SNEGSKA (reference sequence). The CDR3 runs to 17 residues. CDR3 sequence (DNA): TGCAGATGTAGAAGCTGCAGTGCTATACCAACCTTTACAGAAGCTTTCTTT. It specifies CRCRSCSAIPTFTEAFF.

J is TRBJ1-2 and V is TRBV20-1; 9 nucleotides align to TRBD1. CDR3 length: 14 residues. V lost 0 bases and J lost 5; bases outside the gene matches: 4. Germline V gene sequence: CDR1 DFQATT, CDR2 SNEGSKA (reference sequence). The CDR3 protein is CSARDGTGTYGYTF. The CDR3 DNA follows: TGCAGTGCTAGAGATGGGACAGGGACTTATGGCTACACCTTC.

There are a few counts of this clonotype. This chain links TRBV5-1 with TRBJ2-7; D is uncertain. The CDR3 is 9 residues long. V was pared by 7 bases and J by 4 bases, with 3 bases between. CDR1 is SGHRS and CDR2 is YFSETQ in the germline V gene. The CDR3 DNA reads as TGCGCCAGCTTATACGAGCAGTACTTC. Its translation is CASLYEQYF.

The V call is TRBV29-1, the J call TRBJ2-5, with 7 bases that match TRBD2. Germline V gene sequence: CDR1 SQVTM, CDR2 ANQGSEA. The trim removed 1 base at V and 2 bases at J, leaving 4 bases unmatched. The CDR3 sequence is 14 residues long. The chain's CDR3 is CSVEGGSPQETQYF. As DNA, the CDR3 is TGCAGCGTTGAAGGCGGGAGTCCTCAAGAGACCCAGTACTTC.

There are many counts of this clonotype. For the CDR3, the DNA is TGTGCCAGCAGTTTGGGGGGTGCGGTGGGCTATGGCTACACCTTC. Its protein product is CASSLGGAVGYGYTF. The chain recombines TRBV12-3 or TRBV12-4 with TRBJ1-2; the D gene is possibly TRBD1 (5 bases). Trimming removed 3 bases at V and 4 bases at J, with 15 bases between. The CDR3 has 15 residues.

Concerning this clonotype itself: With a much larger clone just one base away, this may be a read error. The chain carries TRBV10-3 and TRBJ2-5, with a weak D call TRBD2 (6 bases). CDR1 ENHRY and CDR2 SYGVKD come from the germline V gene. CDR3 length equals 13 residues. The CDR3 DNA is TGTACCATCAGTGAGGAGGGGATGGAGACCCAGTACTTC. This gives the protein CTISEEGMETQYF.

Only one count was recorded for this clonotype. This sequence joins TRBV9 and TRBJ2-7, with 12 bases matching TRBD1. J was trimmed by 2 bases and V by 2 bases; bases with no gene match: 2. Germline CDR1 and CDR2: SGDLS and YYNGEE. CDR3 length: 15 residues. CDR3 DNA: TGTGCCAGCAGCGTGGGACAGGGGGCGGCCTACGAGCAGTACTTC. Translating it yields CASSVGQGAAYEQYF.

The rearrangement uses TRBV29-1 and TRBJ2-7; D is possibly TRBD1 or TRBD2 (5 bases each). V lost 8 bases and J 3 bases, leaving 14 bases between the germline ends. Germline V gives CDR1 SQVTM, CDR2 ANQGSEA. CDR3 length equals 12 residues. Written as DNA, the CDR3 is TGCAGCTCTGGGAGACAGAGCTACGAGCAGTACTTC. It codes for CSSGRQSYEQYF.

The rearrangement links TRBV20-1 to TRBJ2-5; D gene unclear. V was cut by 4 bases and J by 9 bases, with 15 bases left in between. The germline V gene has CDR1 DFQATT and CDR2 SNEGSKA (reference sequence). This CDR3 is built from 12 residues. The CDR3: CSATPTNQPQYF. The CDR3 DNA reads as TGCAGTGCTACACCGACGAATCAGCCCCAGTACTTC.

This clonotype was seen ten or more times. The CDR3 sequence is CASSLEIFDNTGELFF. In nucleotides, the CDR3 is TGCGCCAGCAGCTTGGAAATCTTCGACAACACCGGGGAGCTGTTTTTT. V and J are TRBV5-1 and TRBJ2-2; no clear D. Germline V gene lookup returns CDR1 SGHRS and CDR2 YFSETQ. The CDR3 contains 16 residues. V was trimmed by 0 bases and J by 2 bases, leaving 11 bases between them.

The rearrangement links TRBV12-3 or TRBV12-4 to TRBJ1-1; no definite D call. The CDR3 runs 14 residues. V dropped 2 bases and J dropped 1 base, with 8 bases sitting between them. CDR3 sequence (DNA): TGTGCCAGCAGTTTACGGGCAGGGAACACTGAAGCTTTCTTT. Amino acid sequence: CASSLRAGNTEAFF.

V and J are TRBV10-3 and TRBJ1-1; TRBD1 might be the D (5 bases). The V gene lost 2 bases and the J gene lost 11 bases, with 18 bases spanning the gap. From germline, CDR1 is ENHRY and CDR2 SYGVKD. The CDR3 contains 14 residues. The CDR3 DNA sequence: TGTGCCATCAGTGAGGAGGGGATAGGGGATGTCGCTTTCTTT. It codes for CAISEEGIGDVAFF.

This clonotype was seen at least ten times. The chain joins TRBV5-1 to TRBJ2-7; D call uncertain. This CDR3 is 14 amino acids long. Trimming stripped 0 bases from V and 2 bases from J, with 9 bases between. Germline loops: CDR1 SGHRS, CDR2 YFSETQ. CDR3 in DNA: TGCGCCAGCAGCTTGGAACGGCTTGCCTACGAGCAGTACTTC. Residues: CASSLERLAYEQYF. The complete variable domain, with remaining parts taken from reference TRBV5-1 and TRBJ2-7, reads KAGVTQTPRYLIKTRGQQVTLSCSPISGHRSVSWYQQTPGQGLQFLFEYFSETQRNKGNFPGRFSGRQFSNSRSEMNVSTLELGDSALYLCASSLERLAYEQYFGPGTRLTVT.